Listed below are T cell receptor beta chains from one sample, sequenced in a study of blood T cell repertoires in COVID-19. Sequencing was performed with immunoSEQ multiplex PCR; in TCRdb, only in-frame clones are kept and a portion is missing. The repertoire holds about 170,000 clones, with more than 75% as singletons. Material: peripheral blood. These receptors originate from a man between 65 and 85 years old with acute or convalescent COVID-19. CDR3s include the opening cysteine and the closing phenylalanine or tryptophan. D genes are given only for firm matches. The listing skips clone size in some rows; elsewhere it reads once, few, many or a size class.

TRBJ1-4,-,-,TRBV2,TGTGCCAGCAGTCCTGAAGATGGCGGAAAACTGTTTTTT,CASSPEDGGKLFF
TRBJ1-4,TRBD1,-,TRBV2,TGTGCCAGCAGTCCGGACAGGGGGGATGAAAAACTGTTTTTT,CASSPDRGDEKLFF
TRBJ2-3,-,-,TRBV19,TGTGCCAGTAGTTTATTGGGGACTAGCACAGATACGCAGTATTTT,CASSLLGTSTDTQYF
TRBJ1-1,-,-,TRBV9,TGTGCCAGCAGCGTTGGGGGGAGGACAACTGAAGCTTTCTTT,CASSVGGRTTEAFF
TRBJ2-5,TRBD1,few,TRBV5-4,TGTGCCAGCAGCTGGGGGGGGACAGGGGTTCGAGAGACCCAGTACTTC,CASSWGGTGVRETQYF
TRBJ2-3,TRBD2,-,TRBV7-2,TGTGCCAGCAGCTCGGGACTAGCGGGGGGCTCAGATACGCAGTATTTT,CASSSGLAGGSDTQYF
TRBJ1-3,TRBD1,-,TRBV5-1,TGCGCCAGCAGCTTGGGACAGGGGGGCTCTGGAAACACCATATATTTT,CASSLGQGGSGNTIYF
TRBJ2-5,TRBD2,-,TRBV25-1,TGTGCCAGCGCACCCCTTGAGTGGGATAGCGGGTACCAAGAGACCCAGTACTTC,CASAPLEWDSGYQETQYF
TRBJ1-2,-,few,TRBV20-1,TGCAGTGCTAGTCAGGGGACCTCGGGGGGCTACACCTTC,CSASQGTSGGYTF
TRBJ1-2,-,-,TRBV19,TGTGCCAGTAGTCCCCGACAGCAGAGGGGCTACACCTTC,CASSPRQQRGYTF
TRBJ1-2,-,-,TRBV5-5,TGTGCCAGCAGCCCCGGCGGGACGGGTTTCTATGGCTACACCTTC,CASSPGGTGFYGYTF
TRBJ2-2,TRBD2,-,TRBV11-2,TGTGCCAGCAGCTTATTTAGGGCTAGCGGGGGTGCCGGGGAGCTGTTTTTT,CASSLFRASGGAGELFF
TRBJ1-1,TRBD1,-,TRBV10-3,TGTGCCATCAGTGCAACAGGGGGCACTGAAGCTTTCTTT,CAISATGGTEAFF
TRBJ2-1,-,-,TRBV9,TGTGCCAGCAGCGTAGACGACGGAGCCTACAATGAGCAGTTCTTC,CASSVDDGAYNEQFF
TRBJ2-1,-,-,TRBV3-1/TRBV3-2,TGTGCCAGCAGCTTCCACTCGGTTCACAATGAGCAGTTCTTC,CASSFHSVHNEQFF
TRBJ2-2,TRBD2,-,TRBV3-1/TRBV3-2,TGTGCCAGCAGCGTAGCGGGAGACACCGGGGAGCTGTTTTTT,CASSVAGDTGELFF
TRBJ2-4,-,-,TRBV9,TGTGCCAGCAGCGTAGCCGGGGAAGCCAAAAACATTCAGTACTTC,CASSVAGEAKNIQYF
TRBJ1-4,TRBD1,-,TRBV6-5,TGTGCCAGCAGCAGGACAGGATCTAATGAAAAACTGTTTTTT,CASSRTGSNEKLFF
TRBJ2-3,-,-,TRBV7-8,TGTGCCAGCAGCTTAGTGGGTAGGGGGGGACCAGATACGCAGTATTTT,CASSLVGRGGPDTQYF
TRBJ1-2,TRBD1,-,TRBV6-2/TRBV6-3,TGTGCCAGCAGCCAGGGACAGGTCTATGGCTACACCTTC,CASSQGQVYGYTF
TRBJ1-3,-,-,TRBV28,TGTGCCAGCAGTTCTACAGGGATTGGAAACACCATATATTTT,CASSSTGIGNTIYF